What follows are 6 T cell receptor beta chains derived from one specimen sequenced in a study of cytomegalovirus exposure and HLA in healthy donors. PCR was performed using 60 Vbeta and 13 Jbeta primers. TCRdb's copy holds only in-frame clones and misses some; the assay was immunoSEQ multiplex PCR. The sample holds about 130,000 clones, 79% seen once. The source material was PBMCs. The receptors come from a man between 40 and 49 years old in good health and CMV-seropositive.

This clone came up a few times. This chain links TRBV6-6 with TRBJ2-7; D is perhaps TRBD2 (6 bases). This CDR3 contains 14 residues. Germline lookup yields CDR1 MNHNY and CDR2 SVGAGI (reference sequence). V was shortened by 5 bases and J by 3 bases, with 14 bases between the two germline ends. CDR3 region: CASSETRELYEQYF. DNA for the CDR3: TGTGCCAGCAGTGAGACTCGGGAGCTCTACGAGCAGTACTTC.

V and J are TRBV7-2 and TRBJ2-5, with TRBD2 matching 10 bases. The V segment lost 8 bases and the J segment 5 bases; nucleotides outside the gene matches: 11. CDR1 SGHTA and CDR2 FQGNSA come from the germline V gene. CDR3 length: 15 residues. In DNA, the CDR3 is TGTGCCAGCGACCTCAGCGGGAGGGGGGGGGAGACCCAGTACTTC. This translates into CASDLSGRGGETQYF.

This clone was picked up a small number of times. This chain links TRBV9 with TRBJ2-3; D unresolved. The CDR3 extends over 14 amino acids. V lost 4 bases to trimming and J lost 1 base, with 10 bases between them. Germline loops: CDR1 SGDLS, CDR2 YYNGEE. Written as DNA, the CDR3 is TGTGCCAGCAGCCAGACACTTCGCACAGATACGCAGTATTTT. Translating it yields CASSQTLRTDTQYF.

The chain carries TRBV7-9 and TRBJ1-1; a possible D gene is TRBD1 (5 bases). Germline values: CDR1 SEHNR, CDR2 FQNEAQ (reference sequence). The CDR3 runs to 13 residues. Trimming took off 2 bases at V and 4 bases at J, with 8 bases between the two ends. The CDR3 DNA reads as TGTGCCAGCAGCTTACAGGGCCCCACTGAAGCTTTCTTT. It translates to CASSLQGPTEAFF.

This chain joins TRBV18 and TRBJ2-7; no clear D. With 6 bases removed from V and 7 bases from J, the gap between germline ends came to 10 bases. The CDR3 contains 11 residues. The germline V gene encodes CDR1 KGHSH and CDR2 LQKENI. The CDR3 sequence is CASSVYEEQYF. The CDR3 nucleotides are TGTGCCAGCTCGGTCTACGAAGAGCAGTACTTC.

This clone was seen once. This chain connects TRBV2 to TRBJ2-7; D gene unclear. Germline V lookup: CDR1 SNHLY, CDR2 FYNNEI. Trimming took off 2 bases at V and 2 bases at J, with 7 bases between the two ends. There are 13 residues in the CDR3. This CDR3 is CASSERQTYEQYF. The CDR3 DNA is TGTGCCAGCAGTGAAAGACAAACCTACGAGCAGTACTTC.